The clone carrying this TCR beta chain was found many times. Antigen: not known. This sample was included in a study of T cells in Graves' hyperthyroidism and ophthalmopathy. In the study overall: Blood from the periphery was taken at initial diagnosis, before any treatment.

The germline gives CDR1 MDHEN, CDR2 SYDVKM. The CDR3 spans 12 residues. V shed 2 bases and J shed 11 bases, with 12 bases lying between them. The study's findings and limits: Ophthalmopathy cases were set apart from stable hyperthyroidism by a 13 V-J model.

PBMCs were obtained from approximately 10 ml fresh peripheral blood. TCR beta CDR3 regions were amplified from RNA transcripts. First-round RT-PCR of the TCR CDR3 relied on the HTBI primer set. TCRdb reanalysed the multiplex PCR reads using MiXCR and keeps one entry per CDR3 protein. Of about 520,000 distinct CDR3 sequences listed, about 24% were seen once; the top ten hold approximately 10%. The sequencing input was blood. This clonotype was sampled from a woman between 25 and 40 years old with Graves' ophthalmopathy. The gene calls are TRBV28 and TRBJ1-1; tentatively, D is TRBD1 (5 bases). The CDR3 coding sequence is TGTGCCAGCAGTTTAGTAGGGGAAAGGGCTTTCTTT. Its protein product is CASSLVGERAFF.